The 21 T cell receptor beta chains listed next were all sequenced from one sample in a study of blood T cells in healthy people across ages. A second PCR, run for roughly 7 to 11 cycles, used a sample-barcoded 5' primer plus a J-beta primer mix. One entry per CDR3 protein results from TCRdb running MiXCR on the 5' RACE reads. The sample shows some 1.5 million distinct CDR3 sequences, 28% of them seen only once. The sequenced material came from blood. The receptor source for this set is a woman in her twenties or thirties in good health.

This clonotype was counted only a few times. The chain uses TRBV12-3 or TRBV12-4 and TRBJ2-7; the D is unclear. V was clipped by 6 bases and J by 0 bases, with 15 bases between them. This CDR3 is built from 15 residues. CDR3 region: CASSPDLYSSYEQYF. In DNA form, the CDR3 reads TGTGCCAGCAGCCCCGACCTATACAGCTCCTACGAGCAGTACTTC.

The sample holds many counts of this clonotype. The chain has TRBV5-1 and TRBJ2-5; D gene unclear. V lost 0 bases to trimming and J lost 4 bases, with 10 bases between them. Germline V CDR1 and CDR2: SGHRS, YFSETQ. This CDR3 has 14 residues. The CDR3 here is CASSLGRKRETQYF. The CDR3 nucleotides read TGCGCCAGCAGCTTGGGACGTAAACGAGAGACCCAGTACTTC.

The chain couples TRBV28 to TRBJ2-7; maybe TRBD1 (6 bases). Germline loops: CDR1 MDHEN, CDR2 SYDVKM. This CDR3 is 13 amino acids long. The germline V and J ends were trimmed by 11 bases and 3 bases, with 17 bases remaining between them. CDR3 sequence (DNA): TGTGCCGGCACAACAGGGACCCTCTACGAGCAGTACTTC. It specifies CAGTTGTLYEQYF.

This clonotype was detected many times. The chain carries TRBV25-1 and TRBJ2-7; D perhaps matches TRBD2 (5 bases). This CDR3 is 12 amino acids long. With 8 bases removed from V and 6 bases from J, the gap between germline ends came to 14 bases. The germline V gene encodes CDR1 MGHDK and CDR2 SYGVNS. CDR3 sequence reads: CASGRLSGEQYF. For the CDR3, the DNA is TGTGCCAGCGGGAGATTATCGGGCGAGCAGTACTTC.

A remark on this clonotype: The junction and the germline gene differ at one end; a read error may be behind it. The CDR3 nucleotides are TGCGCCAGCAGCTCGGACGGAAGCTCCTACAGTGAGCAGTTCTTC. As protein: CASSSDGSSYSEQFF. This chain uses TRBV4-1 with TRBJ2-1, with no clear D. Per the germline V gene, CDR1 is MGHRA and CDR2 is YSYEKL. The CDR3 totals 15 residues.

Only a few counts were recorded for this clonotype. J is TRBJ1-2 and V is TRBV5-1; 12 bases line up with TRBD1. The germline V gene encodes CDR1 SGHRS and CDR2 YFSETQ. CDR3 size: 17 residues. Losses at the gene ends were 0 bases for V and 9 bases for J; bases not matched to a gene: 12. The CDR3 bases are TGCGCCAGCAGCTTGGCCGGGACAGGGGGCGCGGAATTTCGCTACACCTTC. Translating it yields CASSLAGTGGAEFRYTF. The variable domain in full, completed from reference TRBV5-1 and TRBJ1-2, reads KAGVTQTPRYLIKTRGQQVTLSCSPISGHRSVSWYQQTPGQGLQFLFEYFSETQRNKGNFPGRFSGRQFSNSRSEMNVSTLELGDSALYLCASSLAGTGGAEFRYTFGSGTRLTVV.

A note on this clonotype: Being one base from a much bigger clone, this may be a read error. The V gene is TRBV4-2, the J gene TRBJ2-5; TRBD1 or TRBD2 may be the D gene (7 bases each). CDR1 and CDR2 (germline): LGHNA, YNFKEQ. This CDR3 has 16 residues. The DNA for the CDR3 is TGTGCCAGCAGCCAAGAACTAGGGAGGGGGCAAGAGACCCAGTCCTTC. This translates into CASSQELGRGQETQSF.

This rearrangement joins TRBV5-1 to TRBJ2-7; possible D gene TRBD1, 5 bases. This CDR3 is built from 15 residues. The germline V gene has CDR1 SGHRS and CDR2 YFSETQ. V lost 4 bases, J lost 4 bases, and 18 bases lay in between. As DNA, the CDR3 is TGCGCCAGCAGCCTTCAGGGATCCGACTTGTACGAGCAGTACTTC. Amino acid sequence: CASSLQGSDLYEQYF.

The V and J genes are TRBV6-1 and TRBJ1-2; D gene ambiguous. The CDR3 spans 14 residues. Germline lookup yields CDR1 MNHNS and CDR2 SASEGT. V dropped 2 bases and J dropped 5 bases, with 12 bases sitting between them. CDR3 amino acids: CASSETGRVYGYTF. DNA for the CDR3: TGTGCCAGCAGTGAAACTGGGAGGGTTTATGGCTACACCTTC.

In this sample, this clonotype turned up many times. The rearrangement joins TRBV7-9 to TRBJ2-7, with no clear D. With 5 bases removed from V and 3 bases from J, the gap between germline ends came to 8 bases. The CDR3 is 12 amino acids. Germline lookup yields CDR1 SEHNR and CDR2 FQNEAQ (reference sequence). DNA of the CDR3: TGTGCCAGCAGCGAGACGGACTACGAGCAGTACTTC. This encodes CASSETDYEQYF.

The CDR3 loop is CSASRLYTDTQYF. In DNA, the CDR3 is TGCAGTGCTAGCCGACTCTACACAGATACGCAGTATTTT. The rearrangement joins TRBV20-1 to TRBJ2-3, with D hard to call. The CDR3 covers 13 residues. Trimming removed 3 bases at V and 2 bases at J, with 9 bases between. CDR1 and CDR2 (germline): DFQATT, SNEGSKA (reference sequence).

A few counts support this clonotype. The gene calls are TRBV7-6 and TRBJ2-3; D gene unclear. Germline loops: CDR1 SGHVS, CDR2 FNYEAQ. With 1 base removed from V and 6 bases from J, the gap between germline ends came to 11 bases. The CDR3 contains 14 residues. In nucleotides, the CDR3 is TGTGCCAGCAGCTTAGGCCAGATCCGTGATACGCAGTATTTT. This gives the protein CASSLGQIRDTQYF.

The rearrangement links TRBV6-5 to TRBJ2-2; 8 bases align to TRBD1. The CDR3 runs 16 residues. Germline V gene sequence: CDR1 MNHEY, CDR2 SVGAGI. The junction had 6 bases not matched to a gene; V was cut back by 4 bases and J by 2 bases. The CDR3 here is CASSFRQGYNTGELFF. The CDR3 DNA reads TGTGCCAGCAGTTTTCGACAGGGGTATAACACCGGGGAGCTGTTTTTT.

A note on this clonotype: A much larger clone sits a single nucleotide away, making a read error possible. This chain uses TRBV7-9 with TRBJ2-5, with D possibly being TRBD2 (6 bases). The DNA end favors TRBJ2-7, so the J call may be wrong. The germline V gene has CDR1 SEHNR and CDR2 FQNEAQ (reference sequence). The CDR3 runs 15 residues. In DNA form, the CDR3 reads TGTGCCGGCAGTCGGCTAGCGAGATTGGGGGACGAGCAGTACTTC. It specifies CAGSRLARLGDEQYF.

This clonotype was recorded a few times. The chain links TRBV19 to TRBJ1-2; TRBD1 might be the D (5 bases). Germline CDR1 and CDR2: LNHDA and SQIVND (reference sequence). This CDR3 has 14 amino acids. Trimming shortened V by 2 bases and J by 4 bases, and 11 bases separated the two germline ends. The CDR3 nucleotides are TGTGCCAGTAGTATAACCGGGACCTTCTATGGCTACACCTTC. Its translation: CASSITGTFYGYTF.

The sample holds a few counts of this clonotype. The J gene is TRBJ2-7, the V gene TRBV7-2; the match to TRBD2 covers 7 bases. CDR1 and CDR2 from the germline V gene are SGHTA and FQGNSA. The V and J ends lost 5 bases and 2 bases, in that order; junction bases with no gene match: 15. CDR3 length: 17 residues. CDR3 protein: CASSLAPLAASTYEQYF. The CDR3 nucleotides read TGTGCCAGCAGCCTGGCCCCTCTAGCGGCCTCCACCTACGAGCAGTACTTC. The full variable domain, completed using reference TRBV7-2 and TRBJ2-7, is GAGVSQSPSNKVTEKGKDVELRCDPISGHTALYWYRQSLGQGLEFLIYFQGNSAPDKSGLPSDRFSAERTGGSVSTLTIQRTQQEDSAVYLCASSLAPLAASTYEQYFGPGTRLTVT.

This clonotype has at least ten counts. The junction and the germline gene differ at one end; a read error may be behind it. The chain carries TRBV3-1 and TRBJ2-5; 7 nucleotides align to TRBD2. Germline V CDR1 and CDR2: LGHDT, YNNKEL (reference sequence). The CDR3 runs 15 residues. CDR3 sequence: CASCQEGRAQETQYF. The CDR3 region has the DNA TGTGCCAGCTGCCAAGAGGGGAGGGCCCAAGAGACCCAGTACTTC.

This clonotype was recorded many times. The chain employs TRBV7-2 and TRBJ2-5; D is ambiguous. CDR1 and CDR2 (germline): SGHTA, FQGNSA. CDR3 size: 15 residues. V was trimmed by 1 base and J by 2 bases, leaving 11 bases between them. The DNA of the CDR3 is TGTGCCAGCAGCTTAGTCTGGTCAGCACAAGAGACCCAGTACTTC. It is translated as CASSLVWSAQETQYF.

Only a few counts were recorded for this clonotype. V is TRBV20-1 and J is TRBJ1-3; D is undetermined. Germline V gene lookup returns CDR1 DFQATT and CDR2 SNEGSKA (reference sequence). This CDR3 is 16 amino acids long. The V end lost 0 bases, the J end lost 0 bases, and 12 bases lay between the germline ends. The chain's CDR3 is CSARDRLQNSGNTIYF. CDR3 DNA sequence: TGCAGTGCTAGAGATCGGTTACAGAACTCTGGAAACACCATATATTTT.

The V call is TRBV6-2 or TRBV6-3, the J call TRBJ2-7; 8 bases map to TRBD1. The J segment lost 3 bases and the V segment lost 8 bases, leaving 6 bases of the junction unmatched. Germline V gene data show CDR1 as MNHEY and CDR2 as SVGEGT. The CDR3 has 13 residues. The CDR3 nucleotides read TGTGCCAGCGGACAGGGTTTCGTCTACGAGCAGTACTTC. This sequence encodes CASGQGFVYEQYF.

This clonotype showed up many times. This chain uses TRBV10-3 with TRBJ2-7; D tentatively reads TRBD1 or TRBD2 (6 bases each). This CDR3 has 14 residues. Germline CDR1 and CDR2: ENHRY and SYGVKD. V was shortened by 6 bases and J by 4 bases, with 16 bases between the two germline ends. The CDR3 protein is CAIRRGDGPYEQYF. CDR3 DNA: TGTGCCATCAGGAGGGGGGACGGACCTTACGAGCAGTACTTC.